A single sample is the source of the 17 T cell receptor beta chains below, sequenced in a study of OX40 agonist ivuxolimab in advanced cancers. The protocol was immunoSEQ multiplex PCR, while the TCRdb copy is restricted to in-frame clones and leaves out a portion. The data hold approximately 82,000 clones, with around 83% observed a single time. The source material was CD4+ or CD8+ T cells sorted from blood, sampled in a trial of the OX40 agonist ivuxolimab. These receptors came from an adult with an advanced solid tumor such as melanoma, head and neck, liver or kidney cancer.

This chain links TRBV5-1 with TRBJ1-6, with TRBD1 as a possible D gene (5 bases). The ends were cut back, 4 bases at V and 0 bases at J, with 14 bases in the middle. CDR1 and CDR2 from the germline V gene are SGHRS and YFSETQ. CDR3 length equals 17 residues. In DNA form, the CDR3 reads TGCGCCAGCAGCGTGGGACCGCCAAGCTCCTATAATTCACCCCTCCACTTT. This gives the protein CASSVGPPSSYNSPLHF. Filled out from reference TRBV5-1 and TRBJ1-6, the complete variable domain reads KAGVTQTPRYLIKTRGQQVTLSCSPISGHRSVSWYQQTPGQGLQFLFEYFSETQRNKGNFPGRFSGRQFSNSRSEMNVSTLELGDSALYLCASSVGPPSSYNSPLHFGNGTRLTVT.

This chain uses TRBV20-1 with TRBJ1-3, with a possible D match to TRBD1 (5 bases). Germline assignment: CDR1 DFQATT and CDR2 SNEGSKA (reference sequence). The CDR3 contains 11 residues. The V end was cut by 7 bases, the J end by 4 bases, with 8 bases between. This CDR3 reads CSGEGGNTIYF. In DNA form, the CDR3 reads TGCAGTGGGGAGGGGGGAAACACCATATATTTT.

The V call is TRBV14, the J call TRBJ2-5; 11 positions match TRBD2. V dropped 4 bases and J dropped 3; count of bases not matched to a gene: 13. The CDR3 extends over 18 amino acids. CDR1 and CDR2 from the germline V gene are SGHDN and FVKESK. The CDR3 spells CASSRRRLAGGLEETQYF. The CDR3 bases are TGTGCCAGCAGCCGGAGGAGGCTAGCGGGGGGTCTCGAAGAGACCCAGTACTTC.

V gene TRBV11-1 combines with J gene TRBJ1-5; D unclear. The CDR3 totals 13 residues. Germline CDR1 and CDR2: SGHAT and FQDESV (reference sequence). Trimming left V 1 base short and J 1 base short, with 2 bases between. The CDR3 region is CASSLDSNQPQHF. The CDR3, as DNA: TGTGCCAGCAGCTTAGACAGCAATCAGCCCCAGCATTTT.

The chain combines TRBV13 with TRBJ2-3; D uncertain. Trimming pared 1 base from V and 1 base from J, leaving 15 bases between. Germline-derived CDR1 and CDR2 are PRHDT and FYEKMQ (reference sequence). The CDR3 contains 17 residues. CDR3 nucleotides: TGTGCCAGCAGCTTAGAGTCCTCGGTTTTCCGCACAGATACGCAGTATTTT. Protein product: CASSLESSVFRTDTQYF.

The rearrangement links TRBV5-1 to TRBJ1-6; D ambiguous. Trimming took off 0 bases at V and 4 bases at J, with 11 bases between the two ends. In germline, CDR1 is SGHRS, CDR2 YFSETQ. The CDR3 extends over 16 amino acids. CDR3 sequence (DNA): TGCGCCAGCAGCTTGGAGGCTCTAAATTATAATTCACCCCTCCACTTT. Translating it yields CASSLEALNYNSPLHF.

V and J are TRBV7-2 and TRBJ2-3, with 8 bases fitting TRBD1. Losses at the gene ends were 2 bases for V and 4 bases for J; bases not matched to a gene: 11. This CDR3 spans 17 amino acids. The germline CDR1 and CDR2 sequences are SGHTA and FQGNSA. The CDR3 coding sequence is TGTGCCAGCAGCTTACACGACAGGGGTGGGGGTGCAGATACGCAGTATTTT. The encoded protein is CASSLHDRGGGADTQYF.

The rearrangement joins TRBV29-1 to TRBJ2-3; possibly TRBD1 or TRBD2 for D (5 bases each). The germline V and J ends were trimmed by 1 base and 5 bases, with 10 bases remaining between them. Germline loops: CDR1 SQVTM, CDR2 ANQGSEA. The CDR3 is 13 amino acids. CDR3 sequence reads: CSVEGGAGDTQYF. The CDR3, as DNA: TGCAGCGTTGAAGGAGGGGCCGGAGATACGCAGTATTTT.

CDR3: CASGATGVYTGELFF. The CDR3 DNA reads TGCGCCAGCGGTGCGACAGGGGTTTACACCGGGGAGCTGTTTTTT. This chain uses TRBV5-1 with TRBJ2-2; 8 positions agree with TRBD1. The germline V gene encodes CDR1 SGHRS and CDR2 YFSETQ. The CDR3 has 15 amino acids. V lost 7 bases and J lost 3; bases outside the gene matches: 8.

CDR3 DNA sequence: TGTGCCAGCTCATCCACACGGACAGGGGGCCTCAATTCACCCCTCCACTTT. Its translation is CASSSTRTGGLNSPLHF. V and J are TRBV18 and TRBJ1-6; 11 positions agree with TRBD1. V was clipped by 5 bases and J by 7 bases; unmatched bases: 10. CDR1 is KGHSH and CDR2 is LQKENI in the germline V gene. This CDR3 region has 17 residues.

This chain uses TRBV19 with TRBJ2-2, with D possibly TRBD1 on 7 matching bases. With 2 bases removed from V and 4 bases from J, the gap between germline ends came to 11 bases. This CDR3 spans 15 amino acids. Per the germline V gene, CDR1 is LNHDA and CDR2 is SQIVND (reference sequence). In DNA form, the CDR3 reads TGTGCCAGTAGTATACAGGGGGGTGGCACCGGGGAGCTGTTTTTT. The encoded protein is CASSIQGGGTGELFF.

The genes are TRBV9 and TRBJ2-1; no firm D call. Germline lookup yields CDR1 SGDLS and CDR2 YYNGEE. Deletions cut 0 bases from V and 0 bases from J, with 13 bases between. The CDR3 consists of 17 residues. The CDR3 nucleotides read TGTGCCAGCAGCGTAGAGGTGTGGGCGAGCTCCTACAATGAGCAGTTCTTC. Translation gives CASSVEVWASSYNEQFF. Variable domain in full (rest from reference TRBV9 and TRBJ2-1): DSGVTQTPKHLITATGQRVTLRCSPRSGDLSVYWYQQSLDQGLQFLIQYYNGEERAKGNILERFSAQQFPDLHSELNLSSLELGDSALYFCASSVEVWASSYNEQFFGPGTRLTVL.

The chain couples TRBV2 to TRBJ1-2; 9 bases are a match to TRBD1. V dropped 7 bases and J dropped 5; count of bases not matched to a gene: 14. Germline-derived CDR1 and CDR2 are SNHLY and FYNNEI. The CDR3 covers 16 residues. The CDR3 region has the DNA TGTGCCAGCATCCTCGACAGGGGGTACCCCGAATATGGCTACACCTTC. Protein product: CASILDRGYPEYGYTF.

The genes are TRBV5-4 and TRBJ1-2; no firm D call. CDR3 size: 14 residues. V was pared by 5 bases and J by 2 bases, with 13 bases between. Germline-derived CDR1 and CDR2 are SGHNT and YYREEE (reference sequence). CDR3 residues: CASRSRATNYGYTF. CDR3 nucleotides: TGTGCCAGCAGGTCCCGGGCTACGAACTATGGCTACACCTTC.

This rearrangement joins TRBV10-3 to TRBJ2-2; D remains ambiguous. The CDR3 is made up of 16 amino acids. Germline V gives CDR1 ENHRY, CDR2 SYGVKD. V lost 2 bases, J lost 0 bases, and 10 bases lay in between. CDR3 sequence (DNA): TGTGCCATCAGTGAGGGAACGGACGCGAACACCGGGGAGCTGTTTTTT. Translating it yields CAISEGTDANTGELFF.

This clone has just a few counts. The chain has TRBV30 and TRBJ1-1; possibly TRBD1 for D (5 bases). The V and J ends lost 2 bases and 0 bases respectively, with 10 bases between them. The CDR3 extends over 14 amino acids. From germline, CDR1 is GTSNPN and CDR2 SVGIG (reference sequence). This CDR3 reads CAWSLGVVNTEAFF. In DNA form, the CDR3 reads TGTGCCTGGAGTTTGGGGGTAGTGAACACTGAAGCTTTCTTT.

V and J are TRBV27 and TRBJ1-2, with a tentative D call TRBD1 (6 bases). The CDR3 runs 14 residues. Trimming cost V 2 bases and J 1 base, with 8 bases left between them. CDR1 MNHEY and CDR2 SMNVEV come from the germline V gene (reference sequence). CDR3 residues: CASSLGQLNYGYTF. The CDR3 DNA sequence: TGTGCCAGCAGTTTAGGACAGCTTAACTATGGCTACACCTTC.